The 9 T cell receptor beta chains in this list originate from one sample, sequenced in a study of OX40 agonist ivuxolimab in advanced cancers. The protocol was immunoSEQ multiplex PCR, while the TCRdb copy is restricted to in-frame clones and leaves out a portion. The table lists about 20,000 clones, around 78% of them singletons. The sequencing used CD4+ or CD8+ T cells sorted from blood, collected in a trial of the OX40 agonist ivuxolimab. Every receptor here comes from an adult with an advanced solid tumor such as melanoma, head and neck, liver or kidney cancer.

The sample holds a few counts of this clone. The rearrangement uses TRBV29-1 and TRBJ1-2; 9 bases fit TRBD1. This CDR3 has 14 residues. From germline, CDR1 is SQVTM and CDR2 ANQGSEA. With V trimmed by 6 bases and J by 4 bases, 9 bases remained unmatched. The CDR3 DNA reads TGCAGCGTCTCGGACAGGGGACGTGGCTATGGCTACACCTTC. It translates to CSVSDRGRGYGYTF.

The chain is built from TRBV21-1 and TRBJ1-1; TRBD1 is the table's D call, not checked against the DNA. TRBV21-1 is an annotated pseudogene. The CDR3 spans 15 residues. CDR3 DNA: TGTGCCAGCAGCAAAGGGGCACACCTGAACACTGAAGCTTTCTTT. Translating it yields CASSKGAHLNTEAFF.

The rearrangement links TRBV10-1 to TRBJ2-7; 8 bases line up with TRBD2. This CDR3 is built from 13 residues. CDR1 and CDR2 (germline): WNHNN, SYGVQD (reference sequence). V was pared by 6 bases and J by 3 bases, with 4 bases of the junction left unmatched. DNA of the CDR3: TGCGCCAGCAGGACTAGCGAAGGCTACGAGCAGTACTTC. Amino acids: CASRTSEGYEQYF.

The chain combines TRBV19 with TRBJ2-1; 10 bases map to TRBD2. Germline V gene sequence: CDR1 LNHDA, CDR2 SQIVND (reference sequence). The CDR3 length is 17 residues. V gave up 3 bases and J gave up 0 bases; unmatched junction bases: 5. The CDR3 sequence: CASSIASGSLSYNEQFF. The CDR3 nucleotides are TGTGCCAGTAGTATTGCTAGCGGGAGCCTCTCCTACAATGAGCAGTTCTTC.

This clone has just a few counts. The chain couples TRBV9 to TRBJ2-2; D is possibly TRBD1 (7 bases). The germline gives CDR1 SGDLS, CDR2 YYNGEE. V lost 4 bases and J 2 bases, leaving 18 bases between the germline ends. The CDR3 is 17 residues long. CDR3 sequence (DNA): TGTGCCAGCAGCTTAATCCCAGGGGGGTCAAACACCGGGGAGCTGTTTTTT. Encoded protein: CASSLIPGGSNTGELFF.

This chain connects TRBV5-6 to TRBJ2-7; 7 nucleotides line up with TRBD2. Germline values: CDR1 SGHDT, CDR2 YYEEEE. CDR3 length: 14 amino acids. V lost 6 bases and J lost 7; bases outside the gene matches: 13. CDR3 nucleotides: TGTGCCAGCATGAGCGGGACCGCATTTGGGGAGCAGTACTTC. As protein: CASMSGTAFGEQYF.

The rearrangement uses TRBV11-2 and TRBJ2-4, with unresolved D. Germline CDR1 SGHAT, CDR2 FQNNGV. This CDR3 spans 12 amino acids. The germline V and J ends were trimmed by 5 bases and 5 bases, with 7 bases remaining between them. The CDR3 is CASSQDENIQYF. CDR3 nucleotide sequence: TGTGCCAGCAGCCAGGACGAAAACATTCAGTACTTC.

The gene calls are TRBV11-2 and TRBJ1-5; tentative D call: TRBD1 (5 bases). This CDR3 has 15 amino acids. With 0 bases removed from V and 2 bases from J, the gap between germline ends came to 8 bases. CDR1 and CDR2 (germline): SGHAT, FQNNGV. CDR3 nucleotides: TGTGCCAGCAGCTTAGAGGCAGGGCGCAATCAGCCCCAGCATTTT. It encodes CASSLEAGRNQPQHF.

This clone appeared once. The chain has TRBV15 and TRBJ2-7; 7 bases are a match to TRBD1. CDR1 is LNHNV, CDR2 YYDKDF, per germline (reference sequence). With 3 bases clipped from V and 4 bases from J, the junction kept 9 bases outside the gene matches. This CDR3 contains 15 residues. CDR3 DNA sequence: TGTGCCACCAGCAGTGAATGGACAGGCGCTTACGAGCAGTACTTC. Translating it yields CATSSEWTGAYEQYF.